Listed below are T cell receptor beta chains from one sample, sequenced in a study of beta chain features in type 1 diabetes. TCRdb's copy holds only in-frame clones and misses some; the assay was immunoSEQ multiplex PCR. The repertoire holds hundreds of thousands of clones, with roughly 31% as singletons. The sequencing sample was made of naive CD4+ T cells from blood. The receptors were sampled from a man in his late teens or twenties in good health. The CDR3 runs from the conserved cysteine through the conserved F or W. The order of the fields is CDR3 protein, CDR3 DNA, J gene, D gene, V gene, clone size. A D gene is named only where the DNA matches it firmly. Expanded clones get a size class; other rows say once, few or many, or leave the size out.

cdr3_aa: CASSSGGNTIYF; cdr3_nt: TGTGCCAGCAGCTCCGGGGGGAACACCATATATTTT; j_call: TRBJ1-3; d_call: NA; v_call: TRBV7-6; clone_size: NA
cdr3_aa: CASSVGQGKPYEQYF; cdr3_nt: TGTGCCAGTAGTGTCGGACAGGGGAAACCCTACGAGCAGTACTTC; j_call: TRBJ2-7; d_call: TRBD1; v_call: TRBV19; clone_size: NA
cdr3_aa: CATSRGGIQETQYF; cdr3_nt: TGTGCCACCAGCAGAGGAGGGATACAAGAGACCCAGTACTTC; j_call: TRBJ2-5; d_call: NA; v_call: TRBV15; clone_size: few
cdr3_aa: CASSLSLLSGRFGEQYF; cdr3_nt: TGTGCCAGCAGCTTATCTTTACTTAGCGGGAGGTTTGGCGAGCAGTACTTC; j_call: TRBJ2-7; d_call: TRBD2; v_call: TRBV7-8; clone_size: few
cdr3_aa: CASSEAGQGNQPQHF; cdr3_nt: TGTGCCAGCAGTGAAGCGGGACAGGGCAATCAGCCCCAGCATTTT; j_call: TRBJ1-5; d_call: TRBD1; v_call: TRBV6-1; clone_size: NA
cdr3_aa: CASRIGRIRANYGYTF; cdr3_nt: TGCGCCAGCAGAATAGGACGGATCCGAGCTAACTATGGCTACACCTTC; j_call: TRBJ1-2; d_call: NA; v_call: TRBV23-1; clone_size: NA
cdr3_aa: CASSPLTSGAEDTQYF; cdr3_nt: TGTGCCAGCTCACCGCTGACTAGCGGAGCGGAAGATACGCAGTATTTT; j_call: TRBJ2-3; d_call: TRBD2; v_call: TRBV18; clone_size: NA
cdr3_aa: CATSRTSGRRFSYNEQFF; cdr3_nt: TGTGCCACCAGCAGAACTAGCGGGAGAAGGTTCTCCTACAATGAGCAGTTCTTC; j_call: TRBJ2-1; d_call: TRBD2; v_call: TRBV15; clone_size: NA
cdr3_aa: CAWRLTSGRADIQYF; cdr3_nt: TGTGCCTGGAGGTTGACTAGCGGGAGGGCAGACATTCAGTACTTC; j_call: TRBJ2-4; d_call: TRBD2; v_call: TRBV30; clone_size: few
cdr3_aa: CASSPTGGRETQYF; cdr3_nt: TGCGCCAGCAGCCCGACAGGGGGCAGAGAGACCCAGTACTTC; j_call: TRBJ2-5; d_call: TRBD1; v_call: TRBV5-1; clone_size: once
cdr3_aa: CASSFGGSKNIQYF; cdr3_nt: TGTGCCAGCAGCTTCGGGGGATCCAAAAACATTCAGTACTTC; j_call: TRBJ2-4; d_call: NA; v_call: TRBV2; clone_size: few
cdr3_aa: CATGASGRSNTYEQYF; cdr3_nt: TGTGCTACTGGGGCTAGCGGGAGGTCCAACACCTACGAGCAGTACTTC; j_call: TRBJ2-7; d_call: TRBD2; v_call: TRBV7-9; clone_size: NA
cdr3_aa: CSVEVLGGRQETQYF; cdr3_nt: TGCAGCGTTGAAGTTCTCGGGGGCCGCCAAGAGACCCAGTACTTC; j_call: TRBJ2-5; d_call: NA; v_call: TRBV29-1; clone_size: once
cdr3_aa: CASSFARSGNTEAFF; cdr3_nt: TGTGCCAGCAGCTTCGCCCGATCAGGGAACACTGAAGCTTTCTTT; j_call: TRBJ1-1; d_call: NA; v_call: TRBV7-2; clone_size: NA
cdr3_aa: CSAQTSFEQYF; cdr3_nt: TGCAGTGCACAGACTAGTTTCGAGCAGTACTTC; j_call: TRBJ2-7; d_call: NA; v_call: TRBV20-1; clone_size: few
cdr3_aa: CASSRSSTGIVDGYTF; cdr3_nt: TGTGCCAGCAGCCGATCCTCAACAGGGATAGTAGATGGCTACACCTTC; j_call: TRBJ1-2; d_call: NA; v_call: TRBV28; clone_size: NA
cdr3_aa: CASSEPGEIYEQYF; cdr3_nt: TGTGCCAGCAGTGAACCAGGGGAGATCTACGAGCAGTACTTC; j_call: TRBJ2-7; d_call: NA; v_call: TRBV25-1; clone_size: few
cdr3_aa: CASSEFGEQFF; cdr3_nt: TGTGCCAGCAGTGAATTTGGTGAGCAGTTCTTC; j_call: TRBJ2-1; d_call: NA; v_call: TRBV25-1; clone_size: few
cdr3_aa: CASPPSEGLFGGYTF; cdr3_nt: TGTGCCAGCCCCCCTTCGGAGGGACTTTTCGGTGGCTACACCTTC; j_call: TRBJ1-2; d_call: NA; v_call: TRBV2; clone_size: NA
cdr3_aa: CSASLDQPQHF; cdr3_nt: TGCAGTGCTAGCCTTGATCAGCCCCAGCATTTT; j_call: TRBJ1-5; d_call: NA; v_call: TRBV20-1; clone_size: few
cdr3_aa: CASSPGRSQETQYF; cdr3_nt: TGTGCCAGCAGCCCAGGAAGGAGCCAAGAGACCCAGTACTTC; j_call: TRBJ2-5; d_call: NA; v_call: TRBV7-9; clone_size: few
cdr3_aa: CSAGQGASDTQYF; cdr3_nt: TGCAGCGCGGGCCAGGGGGCTTCAGATACGCAGTATTTT; j_call: TRBJ2-3; d_call: TRBD1; v_call: TRBV29-1; clone_size: NA
cdr3_aa: CASSLEIPYEQYF; cdr3_nt: TGTGCCAGCAGCTTAGAGATTCCCTACGAGCAGTACTTC; j_call: TRBJ2-7; d_call: NA; v_call: TRBV7-2; clone_size: few
cdr3_aa: CASSSVSGTPHNEQFF; cdr3_nt: TGTGCCAGCAGCTCAGTTAGCGGGACCCCTCACAATGAGCAGTTCTTC; j_call: TRBJ2-1; d_call: TRBD2; v_call: TRBV7-9; clone_size: NA
cdr3_aa: CASSLEDQGDTQYF; cdr3_nt: TGTGCCAGCAGCTTGGAAGACCAGGGTGATACGCAGTATTTT; j_call: TRBJ2-3; d_call: NA; v_call: TRBV5-4; clone_size: NA
cdr3_aa: CAWSGESNQPQHF; cdr3_nt: TGTGCCTGGAGTGGCGAGTCAAATCAGCCCCAGCATTTT; j_call: TRBJ1-5; d_call: NA; v_call: TRBV30; clone_size: NA
cdr3_aa: CASSPLNEQYF; cdr3_nt: TGTGCCAGCAGCCCCCTTAACGAGCAGTACTTC; j_call: TRBJ2-7; d_call: NA; v_call: TRBV11-2; clone_size: few
cdr3_aa: CAWSGDEGNEQFF; cdr3_nt: TGTGCCTGGAGTGGCGACGAGGGCAATGAGCAGTTCTTC; j_call: TRBJ2-1; d_call: NA; v_call: TRBV30; clone_size: NA